The rows below give T cell receptor beta chains drawn from one sample of a study of chemoradiotherapy in HPV16-positive cancers. Sequenced by immunoSEQ multiplex PCR; TCRdb stores in-frame clones only, minus some. The data contain roughly 13,000 clones, roughly 74% of them seen just once; the ten biggest clones take up 8% to 10%. Sampling took place from a patient who underwent chemoradiotherapy. Receptors were obtained from a human donor with HPV-associated anogenital cancer. The CDR3 runs from the conserved cysteine through the conserved F or W. D genes are given only for firm matches. Some rows mark clone size as missing; the rest say once, few, many or name a class of expanded clone.

>NA|NA|TRBV9|13|TRBJ2-3
CASSDPLVDTQYF
TGTGCCAGCAGCGACCCTTTGGTGGATACGCAGTATTTT
>few|TRBD1|TRBV14|17|TRBJ1-5
CASSQDQGDYSNQPQHF
TGTGCCAGCAGCCAAGATCAGGGGGATTATAGCAATCAGCCCCAGCATTTT
>NA|TRBD1|TRBV11-2|14|TRBJ2-5
CASSRRQGQETQYF
TGTGCCAGCAGCCGCCGACAGGGGCAAGAGACCCAGTACTTC
>NA|NA|TRBV19|12|TRBJ1-4
CASRSASEKLFF
TGTGCCAGTCGCAGCGCGAGTGAAAAACTGTTTTTT
>NA|NA|TRBV6-1|13|TRBJ1-6
CASSVQPNSPLHF
TGTGCCAGCAGTGTCCAGCCTAATTCACCCCTCCACTTT
>few|NA|TRBV29-1|11|TRBJ1-3
CSAAGLNTIYF
TGCAGCGCCGCAGGTTTAAACACCATATATTTT
>NA|NA|TRBV11-2|14|TRBJ1-4
CASSLTRGNEKLFF
TGTGCCAGCAGCCTCACACGGGGTAATGAAAAACTGTTTTTT
>NA|NA|TRBV9|16|TRBJ1-3
CASSVGPGSSGNTIYF
TGTGCCAGCAGCGTAGGCCCAGGGAGCTCTGGAAACACCATATATTTT
>NA|TRBD1|TRBV11-3|15|TRBJ1-1
CASRPSTGLNTEAFF
TGTGCCAGCAGACCATCGACAGGGCTGAACACTGAAGCTTTCTTT
>NA|NA|TRBV7-8|17|TRBJ2-7
CASSMYIPGPAYYEQYF
TGTGCCAGCAGCATGTATATTCCGGGACCGGCCTACTACGAGCAGTACTTC
>NA|TRBD1|TRBV4-1|16|TRBJ1-3
CARIRPDRSSGNTIYF
TGCGCCAGGATAAGACCGGACAGGAGCTCTGGAAACACCATATATTTT
>NA|TRBD1|TRBV4-1|17|TRBJ1-5
CASSPGQGDVANQPQHF
TGCGCCAGCAGCCCGGGACAGGGGGATGTGGCAAATCAGCCCCAGCATTTT
>NA|NA|TRBV2|12|TRBJ1-2
CASRPRGYGYTF
TGTGCCAGCAGACCTCGGGGATATGGCTACACCTTC
>medium-sized|NA|TRBV7-6|13|TRBJ2-3
CASSYDRTDTQYF
TGTGCCAGCAGTTACGACAGGACGGATACGCAGTATTTT
>NA|NA|TRBV6-5|15|TRBJ2-7
CASNGRGAGNYEQYF
TGTGCCAGCAATGGACGGGGGGCAGGTAACTACGAGCAGTACTTC
>NA|TRBD1|TRBV28|15|TRBJ1-2
CASSPLGQGGLGYTF
TGTGCCAGCAGTCCCCTGGGACAGGGGGGGCTTGGCTACACCTTC
>NA|NA|TRBV6-1|12|TRBJ1-1
CASSVQHTEAFF
TGTGCCAGCAGTGTGCAGCACACTGAAGCTTTCTTT
>once|NA|TRBV9|12|TRBJ2-7
CASGGRSYEQYF
TGTGCCAGCGGGGGCCGATCCTACGAGCAGTACTTC
>NA|NA|TRBV19|11|TRBJ2-1
CASSRRVEQFF
TGTGCCAGTAGTAGGAGGGTTGAGCAGTTCTTC
>NA|TRBD2|TRBV6-5|14|TRBJ2-7
CASSVAGEAYEQYF
TGTGCCAGCAGTGTAGCGGGAGAGGCCTACGAGCAGTACTTC
>NA|NA|TRBV5-6|13|TRBJ2-5
CASSVGLQRTQYF
TGTGCCAGCAGCGTGGGACTCCAAAGGACCCAGTACTTC
>NA|TRBD1|TRBV9|15|TRBJ1-3
CASSVEPGGGNTIYF
TGTGCCAGCAGCGTAGAACCAGGGGGTGGAAACACCATATATTTT
>NA|NA|TRBV4-1|13|TRBJ1-4
CASSHQTGEKLFF
TGCGCCAGCAGCCATCAAACGGGTGAAAAACTGTTTTTT
>NA|NA|TRBV23-1|13|TRBJ1-4
CASSQLRIEKLFF
TGCGCCAGCAGTCAATTACGGATCGAAAAACTGTTTTTT
>few|NA|TRBV5-1|15|TRBJ2-2
CASSLQGQNTGELFF
TGCGCCAGCAGCTTGCAGGGACAGAACACCGGGGAGCTGTTTTTT